Listed below are T cell receptor beta chains from one sample, sequenced in a study of T cells in tuberculosis. Produced via immunoSEQ multiplex PCR; TCRdb's table is partial and in-frame only. The profile covers roughly 34,000 clones, with around 95% appearing a single time and under 3% taken by the ten largest. Sequencing was done on a sample of PBMCs. These receptor sequences come from a donor between 10 and 35 years old with latent tuberculosis or without tuberculosis infection. Both conserved end residues are part of each CDR3. Each record gives: V gene, J gene, clone size, D gene, CDR3 DNA, CDR3 protein. The D gene is left open where the match is weak. Clone size is shown for a subset of rows, as once, few, many or a class of expanded clone.

TRBV27,TRBJ2-1,.,.,TGTGCCAGCAGTTTCAGGGTGGGGGAGCAGTTCTTC,CASSFRVGEQFF
TRBV19,TRBJ2-1,.,TRBD1,TGTGCCAGTAGTTTTGCAGGGGGCCTCCTAAATGAGCAGTTCTTC,CASSFAGGLLNEQFF
TRBV25-1,TRBJ2-1,.,.,TGTGCCAGCAGTGAAATAGTGAATGAGCAGTTCTTC,CASSEIVNEQFF
TRBV21-1,TRBJ2-1,.,.,TGTGCCAGCAGCCTAGGACATGGGGCTAGCGGGGGAAATGAGCAGTTCTTC,CASSLGHGASGGNEQFF
TRBV7-8,TRBJ2-7,.,.,TGTGCCAGCAGGACAGCGTCAGGCTACGAGCAGTACTTC,CASRTASGYEQYF
TRBV10-3,TRBJ1-5,.,.,TGTGCCATCAGTGAGTGGGGGGAGAGCAATCAGCCCCAGCATTTT,CAISEWGESNQPQHF
TRBV5-1,TRBJ2-1,.,TRBD2,TGCGCCAGCAGCTTCGGTGGACTAGCGGGGAATGAGCAGTTCTTC,CASSFGGLAGNEQFF
TRBV7-9,TRBJ2-4,.,TRBD1,TGTGCCATCCCCGGGACAGGGGTGACCAAAAACATTCAGTACTTC,CAIPGTGVTKNIQYF
TRBV4-1,TRBJ2-2,.,TRBD2,TGCGCCAGCAGCCAATTGGGACTAGCGGGGGAGATCACCGGGGAGCTGTTTTTT,CASSQLGLAGEITGELFF
TRBV7-9,TRBJ2-7,.,.,TGTGCCAGCAGCTTAGCGCTAGGGAGCCCCTACGAGCAGTACTTC,CASSLALGSPYEQYF
TRBV10-2,TRBJ1-2,.,TRBD1,TGCGCCAGCAGTGGATCGACAGGGGTGGGTGGCTACACCTTC,CASSGSTGVGGYTF
TRBV6-5,TRBJ1-1,.,TRBD1,TGTGCCAGCAGTTTGGACAGGTCCGGGGCTGAAGCTTTCTTT,CASSLDRSGAEAFF
TRBV14,TRBJ2-5,.,.,TGTGCCAGCAGCCGCCTACCCGAGGAGACCCAGTACTTC,CASSRLPEETQYF
TRBV9,TRBJ1-4,.,TRBD1,TGTGCCAGCAGCGCCCAGACAGGGGAAAAACTGTTTTTT,CASSAQTGEKLFF
TRBV28,TRBJ2-2,.,.,TGTGCCAGCAGTTTATTTGTACACTCTAGGCTCACCGGGGAGCTGTTTTTT,CASSLFVHSRLTGELFF
TRBV7-2,TRBJ2-1,few,TRBD2,TGTGCCACCTCCAGGCGGGAGGGCAAGGATGAGCAGTTCTTC,CATSRREGKDEQFF
TRBV28,TRBJ1-4,.,.,TGTGCCAGCAGTTTAGGTGGCAGGTCGAATGAAAAACTGTTTTTT,CASSLGGRSNEKLFF
TRBV27,TRBJ2-1,.,.,TGTGCCAGCAGTTTATCGGACACTTCGAATGAGCAGTTCTTC,CASSLSDTSNEQFF
TRBV14,TRBJ2-7,.,TRBD2,TGTGCCAGCAGCCGTTCGCTAGCGGAAGGCTACGAGCAGTACTTC,CASSRSLAEGYEQYF
TRBV2,TRBJ1-1,.,.,TGTGCCAGCAGTGCTAGGCGGACTGAAGCTTTCTTT,CASSARRTEAFF
TRBV27,TRBJ1-1,.,.,TGTGCCAGCAGCCCCGAGGGTGGGTATACAATGAACACTGAAGCTTTCTTT,CASSPEGGYTMNTEAFF
TRBV25-1,TRBJ2-7,.,.,TGTGCCAGCAGCCCCCCCAGGGGGGCAACCTACGAGCAGTACTTC,CASSPPRGATYEQYF
TRBV27,TRBJ2-7,.,TRBD1,TGTGCCAGCAGTTCTCTCCAGGGGGCCGCCTACGAGCAGTACTTC,CASSSLQGAAYEQYF
TRBV6-4,TRBJ2-5,.,.,TGTGCCAGCAGTGAGTCAGGGGAGGGAGAGACCCAGTACTTC,CASSESGEGETQYF
TRBV29-1,TRBJ2-3,.,.,TGCAGCGTTGGTAGAGAAACGACTAGCACAGATACGCAGTATTTT,CSVGRETTSTDTQYF
TRBV29-1,TRBJ1-2,.,TRBD1,TGCAGCGTTTTTGCAGGGGGCGCGGGAGGCTACACCTTC,CSVFAGGAGGYTF
TRBV2,TRBJ1-1,.,.,TGTGCCAGCAGTTTCCAGGGGCAGAACACTGAAGCTTTCTTT,CASSFQGQNTEAFF
TRBV4-3,TRBJ2-5,.,TRBD1,TGCGCCAGCAGCCCAGGACAGGGGGCTCCAGAGACCCAGTACTTC,CASSPGQGAPETQYF
TRBV5-4,TRBJ1-4,.,TRBD1,TGTGCCAGCAGCCTCAATGGACAGGGAAATGAAAAACTGTTTTTT,CASSLNGQGNEKLFF
TRBV7-7,TRBJ2-5,.,.,TGTGCTAGCAGCTTAGGGGGGACTTCCCGGACCCAGTACTTC,CASSLGGTSRTQYF
TRBV6-6,TRBJ2-1,.,TRBD2,TGTGCCAGCAGCGCCGGGCTAGCGGGGGGGTTGGATGAGCAGTTCTTC,CASSAGLAGGLDEQFF
TRBV29-1,TRBJ1-2,.,.,TGCAGCGTTGAAGCGACATATTATGGCTACACCTTC,CSVEATYYGYTF
TRBV7-2,TRBJ2-3,.,TRBD1,TGTGCCATAGACAGGGGAGCCACAGATACGCAGTATTTT,CAIDRGATDTQYF
TRBV11-3,TRBJ2-7,.,TRBD1,TGTGCCAGCAGCCGCCGACAGGGCTCCTACGAGCAGTACTTC,CASSRRQGSYEQYF
TRBV27,TRBJ2-3,.,.,TGTGCCAGCAGTTTGAACCGAGACACAGATACGCAGTATTTT,CASSLNRDTDTQYF
TRBV18,TRBJ2-1,.,.,TGTGCCAGCTCACCACCAGGCAGGGGAATAGGGCAGTTCTTC,CASSPPGRGIGQFF
TRBV27,TRBJ1-2,.,.,TGTGCCAGCAGCATCGACAGAAGATATGGCTACACCTTC,CASSIDRRYGYTF
TRBV5-4,TRBJ2-3,.,.,TGTGCCAGCAGCCCCAACAGTCGCGGCACAGATACGCAGTATTTT,CASSPNSRGTDTQYF
TRBV11-2,TRBJ2-3,once,.,TGTGCCAGCAGCAGCCCAGCGGCGGGAAGCACAGATACGCAGTATTTT,CASSSPAAGSTDTQYF
TRBV6-5,TRBJ2-3,.,TRBD2,TGTGCCAGCAGTTTTAGCGGGGGGGCCGTTGCAGATACGCAGTATTTT,CASSFSGGAVADTQYF
TRBV7-2,TRBJ2-3,.,.,TGTGCCAGCAGCTTAGCGCGGGGAAGAAATACGCAGTATTTT,CASSLARGRNTQYF
TRBV4-1,TRBJ2-7,.,.,TGCGCCAGCAGCCAATCTAACTACGAGCAGTACTTC,CASSQSNYEQYF
TRBV18,TRBJ1-2,.,TRBD1,TGTGCCAGCTCACCAAGGGACAGTGTTAACTATGGCTACACCTTC,CASSPRDSVNYGYTF
TRBV27,TRBJ1-6,.,.,TGTGCCAGCAGTTTTGGGGGGTTGGGTTCACCCCTCCACTTT,CASSFGGLGSPLHF
TRBV4-2,TRBJ2-7,.,TRBD2,TGTGCCAGCAGCCCACATGGGGGGGCCTACGAGCAGTACTTC,CASSPHGGAYEQYF
TRBV7-9,TRBJ1-1,.,.,TGTGCCAGCAGCTCCATGACAGCAGGCCCTGAAGCTTTCTTT,CASSSMTAGPEAFF
TRBV30,TRBJ2-7,.,TRBD1,TGTGCCTGGAGGTCGGGGACAGGTCCCTACGAGCAGTACTTC,CAWRSGTGPYEQYF
TRBV5-1,TRBJ2-1,.,TRBD2,TGCGCCAGCAGCCCAGGACTAGCGGGAGCTAGTGAGCAGTTCTTC,CASSPGLAGASEQFF
TRBV27,TRBJ2-7,.,TRBD2,TGTGCCAGCAGTAGCGGGAGTGGCTCCTACGAGCAGTACTTC,CASSSGSGSYEQYF